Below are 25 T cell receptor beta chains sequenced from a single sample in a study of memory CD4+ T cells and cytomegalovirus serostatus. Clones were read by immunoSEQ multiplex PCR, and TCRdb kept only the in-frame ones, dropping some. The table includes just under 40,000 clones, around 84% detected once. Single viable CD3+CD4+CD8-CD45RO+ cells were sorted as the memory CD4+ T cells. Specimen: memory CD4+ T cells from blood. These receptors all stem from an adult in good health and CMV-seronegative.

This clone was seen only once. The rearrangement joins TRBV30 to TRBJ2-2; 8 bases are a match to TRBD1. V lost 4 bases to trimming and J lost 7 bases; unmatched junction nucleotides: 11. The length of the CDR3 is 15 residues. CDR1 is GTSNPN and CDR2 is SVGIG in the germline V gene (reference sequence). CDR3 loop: CAWIFGQGLSGELFF. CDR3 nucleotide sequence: TGTGCCTGGATCTTCGGACAGGGTTTGAGCGGGGAGCTGTTTTTT.

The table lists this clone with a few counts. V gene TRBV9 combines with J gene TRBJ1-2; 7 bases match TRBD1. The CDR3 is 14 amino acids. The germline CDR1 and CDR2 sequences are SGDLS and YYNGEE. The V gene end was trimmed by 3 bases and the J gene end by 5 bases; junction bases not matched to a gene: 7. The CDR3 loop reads CASSDMGQNYGYTF. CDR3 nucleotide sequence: TGTGCCAGCAGCGACATGGGACAGAATTATGGCTACACCTTC.

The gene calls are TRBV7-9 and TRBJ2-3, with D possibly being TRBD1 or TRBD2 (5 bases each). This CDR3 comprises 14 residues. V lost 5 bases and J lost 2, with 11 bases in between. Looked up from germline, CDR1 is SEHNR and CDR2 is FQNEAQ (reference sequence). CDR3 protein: CASSPEGITDTQYF. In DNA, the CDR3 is TGTGCCAGCAGCCCCGAGGGGATCACAGATACGCAGTATTTT.

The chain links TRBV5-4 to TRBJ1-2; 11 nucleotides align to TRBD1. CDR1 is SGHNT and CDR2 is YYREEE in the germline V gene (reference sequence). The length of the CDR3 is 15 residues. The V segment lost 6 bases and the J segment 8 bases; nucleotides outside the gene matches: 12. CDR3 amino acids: CASTDGQGALRGYTF. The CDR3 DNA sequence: TGTGCCAGCACCGACGGACAGGGGGCACTCCGAGGCTACACCTTC.

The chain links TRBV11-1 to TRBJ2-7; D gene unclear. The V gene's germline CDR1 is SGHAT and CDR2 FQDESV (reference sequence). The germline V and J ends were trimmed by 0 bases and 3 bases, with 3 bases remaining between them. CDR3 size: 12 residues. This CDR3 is CASSLADYEQYF. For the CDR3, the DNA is TGTGCCAGCAGCTTAGCCGACTACGAGCAGTACTTC.

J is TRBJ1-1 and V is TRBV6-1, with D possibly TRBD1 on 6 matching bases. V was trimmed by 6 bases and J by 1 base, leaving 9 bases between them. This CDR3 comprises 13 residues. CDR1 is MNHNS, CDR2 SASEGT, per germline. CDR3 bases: TGTGCCAGCAGCGAACAGGGGAACACTGAAGCTTTCTTT. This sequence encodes CASSEQGNTEAFF.

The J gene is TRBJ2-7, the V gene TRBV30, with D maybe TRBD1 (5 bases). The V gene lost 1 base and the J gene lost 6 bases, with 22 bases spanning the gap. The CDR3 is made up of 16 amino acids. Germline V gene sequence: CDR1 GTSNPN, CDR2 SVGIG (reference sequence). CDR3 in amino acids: CAWSDSYYRSNPEQYF. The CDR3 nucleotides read TGTGCCTGGAGTGACAGCTACTACAGGTCGAATCCCGAGCAGTACTTC.

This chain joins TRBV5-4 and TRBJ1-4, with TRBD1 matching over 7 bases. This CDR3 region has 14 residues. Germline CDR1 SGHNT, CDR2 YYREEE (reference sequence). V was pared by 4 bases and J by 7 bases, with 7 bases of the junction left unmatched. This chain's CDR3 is CASSRKGGGEKLFF. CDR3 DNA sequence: TGTGCCAGCAGCCGGAAAGGGGGCGGTGAAAAACTGTTTTTT.

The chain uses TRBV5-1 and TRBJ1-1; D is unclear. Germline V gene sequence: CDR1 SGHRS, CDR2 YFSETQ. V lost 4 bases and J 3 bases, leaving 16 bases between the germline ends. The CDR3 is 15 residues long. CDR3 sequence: CASSPGRGLDTEAFF. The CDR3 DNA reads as TGCGCCAGCAGCCCCGGACGGGGATTGGACACTGAAGCTTTCTTT.

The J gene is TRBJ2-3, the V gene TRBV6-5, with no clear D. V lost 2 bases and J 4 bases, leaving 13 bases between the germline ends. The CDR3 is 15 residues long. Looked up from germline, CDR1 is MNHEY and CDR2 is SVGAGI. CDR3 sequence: CASSYLELGADTQYF. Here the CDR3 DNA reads TGTGCCAGCAGTTACCTTGAGTTGGGCGCAGATACGCAGTATTTT.

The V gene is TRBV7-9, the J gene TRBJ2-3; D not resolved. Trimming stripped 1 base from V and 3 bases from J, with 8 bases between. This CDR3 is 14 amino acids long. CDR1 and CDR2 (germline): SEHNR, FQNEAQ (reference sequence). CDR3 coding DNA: TGTGCCAGCAGCTTAGATGGTAGAACAGATACGCAGTATTTT. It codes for CASSLDGRTDTQYF.

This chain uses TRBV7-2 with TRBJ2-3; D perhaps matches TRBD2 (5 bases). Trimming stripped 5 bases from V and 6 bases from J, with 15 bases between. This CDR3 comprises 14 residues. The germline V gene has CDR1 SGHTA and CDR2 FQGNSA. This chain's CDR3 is CASSLDSGADTQYF. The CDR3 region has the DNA TGTGCCAGCAGCCTGGACTCAGGAGCTGATACGCAGTATTTT.

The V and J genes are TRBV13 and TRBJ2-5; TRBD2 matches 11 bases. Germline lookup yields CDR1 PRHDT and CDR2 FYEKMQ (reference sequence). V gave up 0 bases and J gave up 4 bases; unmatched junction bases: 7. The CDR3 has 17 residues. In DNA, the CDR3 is TGTGCCAGCAGCTTAGGGCTAGCGGGGGGATTGGGAGAGACCCAGTACTTC. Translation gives CASSLGLAGGLGETQYF.

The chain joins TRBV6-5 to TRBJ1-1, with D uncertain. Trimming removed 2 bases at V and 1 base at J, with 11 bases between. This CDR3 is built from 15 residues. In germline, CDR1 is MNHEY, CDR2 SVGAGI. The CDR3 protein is CASSYGRTQNTEAFF. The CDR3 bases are TGTGCCAGCAGTTACGGCAGAACACAGAACACTGAAGCTTTCTTT.

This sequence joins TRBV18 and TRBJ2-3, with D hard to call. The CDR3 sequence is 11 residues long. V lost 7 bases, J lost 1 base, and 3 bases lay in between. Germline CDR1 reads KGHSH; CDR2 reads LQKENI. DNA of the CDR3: TGTGCCAGCTACCGCACAGATACGCAGTATTTT. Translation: CASYRTDTQYF.

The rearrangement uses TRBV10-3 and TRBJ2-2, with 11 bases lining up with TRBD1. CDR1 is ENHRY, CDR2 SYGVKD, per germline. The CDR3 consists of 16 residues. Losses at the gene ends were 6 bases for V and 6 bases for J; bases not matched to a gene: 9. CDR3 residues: CAIRNPGQGEAGELFF. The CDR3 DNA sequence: TGTGCCATCAGGAATCCGGGACAGGGGGAGGCCGGGGAGCTGTTTTTT.

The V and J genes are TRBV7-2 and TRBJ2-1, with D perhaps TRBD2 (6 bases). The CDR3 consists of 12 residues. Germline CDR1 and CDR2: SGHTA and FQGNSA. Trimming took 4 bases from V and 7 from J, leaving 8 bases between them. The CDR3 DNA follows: TGTGCCAGCAGCTCGGGGGTAAATGAGCAGTTCTTC. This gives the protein CASSSGVNEQFF. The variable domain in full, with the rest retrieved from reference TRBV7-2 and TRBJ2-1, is GAGVSQSPSNKVTEKGKDVELRCDPISGHTALYWYRQSLGQGLEFLIYFQGNSAPDKSGLPSDRFSAERTGGSVSTLTIQRTQQEDSAVYLCASSSGVNEQFFGPGTRLTVL.

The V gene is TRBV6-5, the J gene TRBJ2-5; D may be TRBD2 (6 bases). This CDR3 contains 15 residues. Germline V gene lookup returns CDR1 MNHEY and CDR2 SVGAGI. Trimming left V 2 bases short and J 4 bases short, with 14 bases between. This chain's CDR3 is CASSYGDSGRETQYF. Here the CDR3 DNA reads TGTGCCAGCAGTTACGGCGATAGCGGACGAGAGACCCAGTACTTC.

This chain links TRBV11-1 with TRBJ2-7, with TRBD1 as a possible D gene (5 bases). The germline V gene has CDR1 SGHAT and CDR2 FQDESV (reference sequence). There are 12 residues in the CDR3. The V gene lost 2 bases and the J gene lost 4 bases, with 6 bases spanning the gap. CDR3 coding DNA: TGTGCCAGCAGCTTACAGGGTTACGAGCAGTACTTC. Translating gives CASSLQGYEQYF.

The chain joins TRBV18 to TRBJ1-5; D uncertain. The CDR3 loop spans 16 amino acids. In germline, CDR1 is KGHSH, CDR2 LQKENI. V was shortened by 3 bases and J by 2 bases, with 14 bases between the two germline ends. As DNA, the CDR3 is TGTGCCAGCTCACCCACATTAGTTCTGGGCAATCAGCCCCAGCATTTT. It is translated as CASSPTLVLGNQPQHF.

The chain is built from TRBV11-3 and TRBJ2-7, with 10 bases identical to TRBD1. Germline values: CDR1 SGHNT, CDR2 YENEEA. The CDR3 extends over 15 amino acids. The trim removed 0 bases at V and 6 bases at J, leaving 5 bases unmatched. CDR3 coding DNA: TGTGCCAGCAGCTTAGATGGGGGACAGGGGAGCGAGCAGTACTTC. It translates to CASSLDGGQGSEQYF. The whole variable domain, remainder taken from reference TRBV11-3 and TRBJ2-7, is EAGVVQSPRYKIIEKKQPVAFWCNPISGHNTLYWYLQNLGQGPELLIRYENEEAVDDSQLPKDRFSAERLKGVDSTLKIQPAELGDSAVYLCASSLDGGQGSEQYFGPGTRLTVT.

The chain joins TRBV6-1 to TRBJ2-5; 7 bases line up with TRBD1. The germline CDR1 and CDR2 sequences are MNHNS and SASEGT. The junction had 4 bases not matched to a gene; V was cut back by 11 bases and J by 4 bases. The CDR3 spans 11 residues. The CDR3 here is CAGSGGETQYF. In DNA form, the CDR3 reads TGTGCCGGTTCAGGGGGAGAGACCCAGTACTTC.

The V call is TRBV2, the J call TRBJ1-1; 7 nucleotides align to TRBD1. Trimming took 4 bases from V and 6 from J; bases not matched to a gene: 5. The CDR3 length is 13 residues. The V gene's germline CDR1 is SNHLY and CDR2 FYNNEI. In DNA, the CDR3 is TGTGCCAGCAGTGGACAGGGATTATCTGAAGCTTTCTTT. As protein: CASSGQGLSEAFF.

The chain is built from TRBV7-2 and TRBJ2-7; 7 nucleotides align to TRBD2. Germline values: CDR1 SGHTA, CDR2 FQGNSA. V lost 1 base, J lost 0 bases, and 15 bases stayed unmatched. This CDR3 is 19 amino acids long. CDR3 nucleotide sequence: TGTGCCAGCAGCTTAGGGGGCATAAGAGCGGGGCCAAACTCCTACGAGCAGTACTTC. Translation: CASSLGGIRAGPNSYEQYF. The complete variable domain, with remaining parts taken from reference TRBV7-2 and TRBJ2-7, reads GAGVSQSPSNKVTEKGKDVELRCDPISGHTALYWYRQSLGQGLEFLIYFQGNSAPDKSGLPSDRFSAERTGGSVSTLTIQRTQQEDSAVYLCASSLGGIRAGPNSYEQYFGPGTRLTVT.

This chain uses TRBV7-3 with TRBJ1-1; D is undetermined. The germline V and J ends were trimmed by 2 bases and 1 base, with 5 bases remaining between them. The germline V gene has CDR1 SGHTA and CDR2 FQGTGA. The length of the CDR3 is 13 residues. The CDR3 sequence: CASSLSRNTEAFF. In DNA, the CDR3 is TGTGCCAGCAGCTTATCGAGGAACACTGAAGCTTTCTTT.